A selection of T cell receptor beta chains follows, all from one sample in a study of blood T cell repertoires in COVID-19. Profiling relied on immunoSEQ multiplex PCR, and the TCRdb table lists in-frame clones only, not all of them. The sample shows around 58,000 clones, almost 90% of them seen only once. Sequencing used peripheral blood. The receptors here all came from a man in his fifties or sixties with active COVID-19. Both conserved end residues are part of each CDR3. A D gene is named only where the DNA matches it firmly. The size entry is marked missing in some rows and otherwise reads once, few, many or a size class.

d_gene: TRBD1
v_gene: TRBV25-1
j_gene: TRBJ2-3
abundance: NA
len: 15
CDR3aa: CASREGTGRPDTQYF
CDR3nt: TGTGCCAGCAGGGAGGGGACAGGGAGGCCTGATACGCAGTATTTT

d_gene: TRBD2
v_gene: TRBV24-1
j_gene: TRBJ2-7
abundance: NA
len: 16
CDR3aa: CATSDCNGTSAYEQYF
CDR3nt: TGTGCCACCAGTGATTGCAACGGGACTAGCGCCTACGAGCAGTACTTC

d_gene: TRBD1
v_gene: TRBV28
j_gene: TRBJ1-1
abundance: once
len: 16
CDR3aa: CASSLWIGTGNLGAFF
CDR3nt: TGTGCCAGCAGTTTATGGATCGGGACAGGGAATTTAGGGGCTTTCTTT

d_gene: NA
v_gene: TRBV7-3
j_gene: TRBJ2-5
abundance: NA
len: 16
CDR3aa: CASSQGSGVGQETQYF
CDR3nt: TGTGCCAGCAGTCAGGGGAGCGGGGTCGGCCAAGAGACCCAGTACTTC

d_gene: NA
v_gene: TRBV5-3
j_gene: TRBJ2-7
abundance: NA
len: 15
CDR3aa: CARSSRYEGDYEQYF
CDR3nt: TGTGCCAGAAGCTCCCGATACGAAGGGGACTACGAGCAGTACTTC

d_gene: NA
v_gene: TRBV19
j_gene: TRBJ2-2
abundance: NA
len: 14
CDR3aa: CASSIQLYTGELFF
CDR3nt: TGTGCCAGTAGTATCCAATTGTACACCGGGGAGCTGTTTTTT

d_gene: NA
v_gene: TRBV5-1
j_gene: TRBJ2-3
abundance: NA
len: 15
CDR3aa: CASSSTTLHTDTQYF
CDR3nt: TGCGCCAGCAGCTCAACTACTTTACACACAGATACGCAGTATTTT

d_gene: NA
v_gene: TRBV30
j_gene: TRBJ2-3
abundance: NA
len: 13
CDR3aa: CAWARGITDTQYF
CDR3nt: TGTGCCTGGGCTCGGGGTATCACAGATACGCAGTATTTT

d_gene: NA
v_gene: TRBV2
j_gene: TRBJ1-1
abundance: NA
len: 12
CDR3aa: CASRGDGTEAFF
CDR3nt: TGTGCCAGCCGAGGTGACGGCACTGAAGCTTTCTTT

d_gene: NA
v_gene: TRBV7-9
j_gene: TRBJ1-2
abundance: NA
len: 13
CDR3aa: CASSFRQAYGYTF
CDR3nt: TGTGCCAGCAGCTTTAGGCAGGCCTATGGCTACACCTTC

d_gene: TRBD1
v_gene: TRBV15
j_gene: TRBJ2-4
abundance: once
len: 17
CDR3aa: CATSTDPGTGPKNIQYF
CDR3nt: TGTGCCACCAGCACAGACCCCGGGACAGGGCCCAAAAACATTCAGTACTTC

d_gene: TRBD2
v_gene: TRBV28
j_gene: TRBJ2-1
abundance: NA
len: 16
CDR3aa: CASGSLGLDVRDEQFF
CDR3nt: TGTGCCAGCGGTTCCCTCGGACTAGACGTAAGGGATGAGCAGTTCTTC

d_gene: TRBD1
v_gene: TRBV6-2/TRBV6-3
j_gene: TRBJ1-1
abundance: NA
len: 18
CDR3aa: CASSYGGSKQGMNTEAFF
CDR3nt: TGTGCCAGCAGTTACGGGGGGTCAAAACAGGGGATGAACACTGAAGCTTTCTTT

d_gene: NA
v_gene: TRBV6-4
j_gene: TRBJ2-4
abundance: NA
len: 14
CDR3aa: CASQVSGSKNIQYF
CDR3nt: TGTGCCAGCCAAGTTAGCGGTTCCAAAAACATTCAGTACTTC

d_gene: NA
v_gene: TRBV7-9
j_gene: TRBJ1-2
abundance: NA
len: 14
CDR3aa: CASSWDTTNYGYTF
CDR3nt: TGTGCCAGCTCCTGGGACACCACCAACTATGGCTACACCTTC

d_gene: NA
v_gene: TRBV5-1
j_gene: TRBJ2-5
abundance: NA
len: 15
CDR3aa: CASSRRGEGQETQYF
CDR3nt: TGCGCCAGCAGCCGCAGGGGAGAGGGTCAAGAGACCCAGTACTTC

d_gene: NA
v_gene: TRBV7-9
j_gene: TRBJ2-1
abundance: NA
len: 14
CDR3aa: CASSPQAGKVEQFF
CDR3nt: TGTGCCAGCAGCCCTCAGGCGGGGAAGGTTGAGCAGTTCTTC

d_gene: NA
v_gene: TRBV27
j_gene: TRBJ2-3
abundance: once
len: 16
CDR3aa: CASSLLGGRRKDTQYF
CDR3nt: TGTGCCAGCAGTTTATTAGGAGGGCGGCGGAAGGATACGCAGTATTTT

d_gene: NA
v_gene: TRBV6-6
j_gene: TRBJ1-1
abundance: once
len: 14
CDR3aa: CASSADQGITEAFF
CDR3nt: TGTGCCAGCAGTGCTGATCAGGGTATAACTGAAGCTTTCTTT

d_gene: NA
v_gene: TRBV15
j_gene: TRBJ2-2
abundance: NA
len: 13
CDR3aa: CATSPRNTGELFF
CDR3nt: TGTGCCACCTCCCCGAGGAACACCGGGGAGCTGTTTTTT

d_gene: NA
v_gene: TRBV4-3
j_gene: TRBJ2-1
abundance: NA
len: 16
CDR3aa: CASSQDYRDLYNEQFF
CDR3nt: TGCGCCAGCAGCCAAGATTACCGGGATCTCTACAATGAGCAGTTCTTC

d_gene: TRBD1
v_gene: TRBV15
j_gene: TRBJ2-7
abundance: NA
len: 18
CDR3aa: CATSREQGAQMGVNEQYF
CDR3nt: TGTGCCACCAGCAGAGAACAGGGGGCGCAAATGGGCGTGAACGAGCAGTACTTC

d_gene: TRBD1
v_gene: TRBV19
j_gene: TRBJ1-5
abundance: NA
len: 14
CDR3aa: CAASQGTDNQPQHF
CDR3nt: TGTGCCGCCAGTCAGGGGACAGATAATCAGCCCCAGCATTTT

d_gene: NA
v_gene: TRBV27
j_gene: TRBJ1-6
abundance: NA
len: 17
CDR3aa: CASSLVRGSSYNSPLHF
CDR3nt: TGTGCCAGCAGTCTTGTCCGGGGGAGCTCCTATAATTCACCCCTCCACTTT

d_gene: TRBD1
v_gene: TRBV24-1
j_gene: TRBJ2-2
abundance: few
len: 16
CDR3aa: CATSDSGTGATGELFF
CDR3nt: TGTGCCACCAGTGATTCCGGGACAGGGGCTACCGGGGAGCTGTTTTTT

d_gene: NA
v_gene: TRBV19
j_gene: TRBJ1-5
abundance: NA
len: 14
CDR3aa: CASSMWGDNQPQHF
CDR3nt: TGTGCCAGTAGTATGTGGGGGGACAATCAGCCCCAGCATTTT

d_gene: NA
v_gene: TRBV15
j_gene: TRBJ2-7
abundance: NA
len: 12
CDR3aa: CATSPGAYEQYF
CDR3nt: TGTGCCACCAGTCCAGGGGCCTACGAGCAGTACTTC

d_gene: NA
v_gene: TRBV19
j_gene: TRBJ2-5
abundance: NA
len: 13
CDR3aa: CASSISRVETQYF
CDR3nt: TGTGCCAGTAGTATTTCGAGGGTAGAGACCCAGTACTTC

d_gene: NA
v_gene: TRBV7-9
j_gene: TRBJ1-2
abundance: NA
len: 16
CDR3aa: CASSTRGGRPNYGYTF
CDR3nt: TGTGCCAGCAGTACTAGGGGGGGCCGCCCTAACTATGGCTACACCTTC